This is a list of T cell receptor beta chains from one sample in a study of cytomegalovirus exposure and HLA in healthy donors. Profiling relied on immunoSEQ multiplex PCR, and the TCRdb table lists in-frame clones only, not all of them. The table includes 60,000 to 75,000 clones, 72% detected once. The sample consisted of PBMCs. The source of these receptors is a woman aged 35 to 49 in good health and CMV-seropositive. Both conserved end residues are part of each CDR3. D genes are given only for firm matches. Size tells how often a clone was seen (once, few, many) or the class of an expanded clone, and some rows leave it out.

abundance	d_gene	v_gene	j_gene	CDR3nt	CDR3aa
.	TRBD2	TRBV6-6	TRBJ2-7	TGTGCCAGCACGCCCGGGACTAGCGCTGACGAGCAGTACTTC	CASTPGTSADEQYF
.	TRBD2	TRBV5-1	TRBJ2-7	TGCGCCAGCAGCTTTGGCTGGGGAGGGTACGAGCAGTACTTC	CASSFGWGGYEQYF
.	.	TRBV27	TRBJ1-5	TGTGCCAGCAGTCCACTACAGGGAAGCAATCAGCCCCAGCATTTT	CASSPLQGSNQPQHF
.	.	TRBV9	TRBJ2-2	TGTGCCAGCAGCGTAGCACTAGCCCCCGGGGAGCTGTTTTTT	CASSVALAPGELFF
.	TRBD1	TRBV5-4	TRBJ1-6	TGTGCCAGCAGCGGCGGACAGGCGTCCTATAATTCACCCCTCCACTTT	CASSGGQASYNSPLHF
.	TRBD1	TRBV7-9	TRBJ1-1	TGTGCCAGCAGCTTCCGACAGGGAGGAGGGGACACTGAAGCTTTCTTT	CASSFRQGGGDTEAFF
.	.	TRBV5-6	TRBJ1-5	TGTGCCAGCAGCTTGGAGGAGCCACCTACGAGTCAGCCCCAGCATTTT	CASSLEEPPTSQPQHF
.	.	TRBV15	TRBJ1-1	TGTGCCACCAGCAGAGGGGGCGCGAACACTGAAGCTTTCTTT	CATSRGGANTEAFF
.	.	TRBV5-1	TRBJ1-2	TGCGCCAGCAGCTTGGTAGGGGTTGACTATGGCTACACCTTC	CASSLVGVDYGYTF
.	.	TRBV2	TRBJ2-2	TGTGCCAGCACAGTGGACGGGATGGACACCGGGGAGCTGTTTTTT	CASTVDGMDTGELFF
.	TRBD1	TRBV7-9	TRBJ2-5	TGTGCCAGCAGCATAGAGGGACAGGGAGAAGAGACCCAGTACTTC	CASSIEGQGEETQYF
few	.	TRBV5-6	TRBJ2-4	TGTGCCAGCAGCTTGGGACTACCACGGGACATTCAGTACTTC	CASSLGLPRDIQYF
.	.	TRBV5-1	TRBJ1-2	TGCGCCAGCAGCCCTCTTGGACAGACGAAAAACTATGGCTACACCTTC	CASSPLGQTKNYGYTF
.	.	TRBV2	TRBJ2-7	TGTGCCAGCAGTGATACGTGGACAACAAAATTCTACGAGCAGTACTTC	CASSDTWTTKFYEQYF
.	.	TRBV5-4	TRBJ2-3	TGTGCCAGCAGCCAAACTAGTGATACGCAGTATTTT	CASSQTSDTQYF
.	TRBD1	TRBV19	TRBJ2-7	TGTGCCAGTAGTATTCCGGGACAGGGTTCTGAAGAGCAGTACTTC	CASSIPGQGSEEQYF
.	.	TRBV7-8	TRBJ1-5	TGTGCCAGCTCACGAGCCAAACAGAGTAGCAATCAGCCCCAGCATTTT	CASSRAKQSSNQPQHF
.	TRBD2	TRBV4-2	TRBJ2-5	TGTGCCAGCAGCCAGCTAGCGGGGGGCCCCCAAGAGACCCAGTACTTC	CASSQLAGGPQETQYF
few	.	TRBV4-2	TRBJ2-6	TGTGCCAGCAGCCAAGATCTAACCGGGGCCAACGTCCTGACTTTC	CASSQDLTGANVLTF
once	TRBD1	TRBV7-8	TRBJ2-3	TGTGCCAGCAGGTTGACAGGGATGAGGACCACAGATACGCAGTATTTT	CASRLTGMRTTDTQYF
.	.	TRBV5-1	TRBJ2-2	TGCGCCAGCAGCAATACAGGGCCCGGGAACACCGGGGAGCTGTTTTTT	CASSNTGPGNTGELFF
.	.	TRBV5-5	TRBJ1-3	TGTGCCAGCAGCTTGTTGTGGGAGGGAAACACCATATATTTT	CASSLLWEGNTIYF
.	TRBD1	TRBV4-1	TRBJ1-2	TGCGCCAGCAGCCAAGACCGGGACAGCCAATATGGCTACACCTTC	CASSQDRDSQYGYTF
.	TRBD2	TRBV27	TRBJ2-1	TGTGCCAGCAGTTTACCCAATCTAGCGGGGCTATACAATGAGCAGTTCTTC	CASSLPNLAGLYNEQFF
.	.	TRBV4-1	TRBJ1-1	TGCGCCAGCAGCCAAGCTAGGACTGGCACTGAAGCTTTCTTT	CASSQARTGTEAFF
.	.	TRBV30	TRBJ1-2	TGTGCCTGGAGTCAGTTCAGTACCTATGGCTACACCTTC	CAWSQFSTYGYTF
many	.	TRBV2	TRBJ1-5	TGTGCCAGCAGTGAAGCGCTTCAGGGAAGGCAGCCCCAGCATTTT	CASSEALQGRQPQHF
.	.	TRBV6-5	TRBJ2-3	TGTGCCAGCAGTTCCCGACACCCTATCACAGATACGCAGTATTTT	CASSSRHPITDTQYF
few	.	TRBV7-9	TRBJ2-1	TGTGCCAGCAGTCCCGATTGGCCCCCCCCAGTCTTC	CASSPDWPPPVF
.	.	TRBV6-5	TRBJ1-5	TGTGCCAGCAGTTTCTCCTATAGCAATCAGCCCCAGCATTTT	CASSFSYSNQPQHF
.	.	TRBV11-2	TRBJ1-5	TGTGCCAGCAGCTTAGCAGGTGGCAATCAGCCCCAGCATTTT	CASSLAGGNQPQHF
.	TRBD1	TRBV2	TRBJ1-3	TGTGCCAGCAGCGGGACAGGGGCCGACACCATATATTTT	CASSGTGADTIYF
.	.	TRBV5-6	TRBJ2-7	TGTGCCAGCAGCTTTGGTTATGCCGGACTCGAGCAGTACTTC	CASSFGYAGLEQYF
.	.	TRBV9	TRBJ2-2	TGTGCCAGCAGCGTAGTAAACGGGGAGCTGTTTTTT	CASSVVNGELFF
few	TRBD1	TRBV5-6	TRBJ1-3	TGTGCCAGCAGCACCAGCCCAGGGGGACACACCATATATTTT	CASSTSPGGHTIYF
.	TRBD1	TRBV9	TRBJ1-4	TGTGCCAGCAGCGTCCGACAGGGTGGTCCTAATGAAAAACTGTTTTTT	CASSVRQGGPNEKLFF
.	.	TRBV7-9	TRBJ2-1	TGTGCCAGCAGCGTAACATGGGAGCAGTTCTTC	CASSVTWEQFF
.	.	TRBV18	TRBJ2-5	TGTGCCAGCTCACCGCCCTCAGGGTTGGAGACCCAGTACTTC	CASSPPSGLETQYF
.	.	TRBV11-3	TRBJ2-3	TGTGCCAGCAGCTTAGGGCTCCAGGGTAGCACAGATACGCAGTATTTT	CASSLGLQGSTDTQYF
.	.	TRBV29-1	TRBJ1-4	TGCAGCGCTTTGACAGCGGGGGAAAAACTGTTTTTT	CSALTAGEKLFF
.	.	TRBV5-8	TRBJ1-3	TGTGCCAGCAGCTTGGCAGGGATCGATGGAAACACCATATATTTT	CASSLAGIDGNTIYF
.	.	TRBV6-5	TRBJ1-1	TGTGCCAGCAGTTACCGGTTGGACAGCCTTGAAGCTTTCTTT	CASSYRLDSLEAFF